The 5 T cell receptor beta chains listed next were all sequenced from one sample in a study of technical replicates of blood from a handful of donors. Profiled with immunoSEQ multiplex PCR; TCRdb holds only in-frame clones, not every one. The table has about 79,000 clones, more than 85% seen once. Sequencing was performed on T cells isolated from PBMCs. These TCRs come from a human donor in good health. Some clones in this sample may be carry-over from other donors' samples.

The count of this clone is one. The rearrangement links TRBV5-1 to TRBJ2-2; D remains unclear. This CDR3 comprises 14 residues. Trimming took 0 bases from V and 1 from J, leaving 4 bases between them. Germline-derived CDR1 and CDR2 are SGHRS and YFSETQ. Written as DNA, the CDR3 is TGCGCCAGCAGCTTGGACTTGAACACCGGGGAGCTGTTTTTT. Amino acid sequence: CASSLDLNTGELFF.

The chain employs TRBV28 and TRBJ1-5; no clear D gene. The V gene lost 11 bases and the J gene lost 1 base, with 12 bases spanning the gap. The CDR3 is made up of 13 amino acids. Germline assignment: CDR1 MDHEN and CDR2 SYDVKM. The CDR3, as DNA: TGTGCCGCTGTTGGCACAAGCAATCAGCCCCAGCATTTT. Residues: CAAVGTSNQPQHF.

The chain couples TRBV30 to TRBJ1-1; 7 bases are a match to TRBD1. The J segment lost 4 bases and the V segment lost 5 bases, leaving 10 bases of the junction unmatched. The CDR3 length is 14 residues. CDR1 and CDR2 (germline): GTSNPN, SVGIG (reference sequence). CDR3: CAWADRAGGTEAFF. The CDR3 nucleotides read TGTGCCTGGGCTGACAGGGCAGGGGGCACTGAAGCTTTCTTT.

The chain is built from TRBV6-6 and TRBJ2-5, with D perhaps matching TRBD2 (6 bases). Germline V lookup: CDR1 MNHNY, CDR2 SVGAGI (reference sequence). V lost 2 bases and J 5 bases, leaving 15 bases between the germline ends. The CDR3 is 15 residues long. The CDR3 reads CASSYHSTGVETQYF. The CDR3 region has the DNA TGTGCCAGCAGTTACCATTCAACGGGAGTCGAGACCCAGTACTTC.

The V gene is TRBV18, the J gene TRBJ1-3; a weak D match, TRBD1 (6 bases). Germline assignment: CDR1 KGHSH and CDR2 LQKENI. V was clipped by 6 bases and J by 0 bases, with 9 bases between them. The CDR3 is made up of 14 amino acids. CDR3 bases: TGTGCCAGCTCCGCGGACAGCTCTGGAAACACCATATATTTT. Its translation is CASSADSSGNTIYF.